This TCR beta chain was documented in a study of Ad26.COV2.S vaccination and SARS-CoV-2 variants. Overall study: Once, or twice with 56 days between doses, Ad26.COV2.S was given intramuscularly.

Overall study results and limits: Vaccine recipients had higher spike-specific TCR breadth than placebo recipients.

Treatment specified: some 20 received Ad26.COV2.S at low or high dose, single or two shots; a few received placebo; per-sample allocation not given. Vaccine and placebo recipients were sampled on day 63 after the first injection. Method: immunoSEQ multiplex PCR; TCRdb's copy keeps in-frame clones and lacks some. Among hundreds of thousands of clones listed, about 90% were seen once. Regarding this clone: Antigen unknown.

This TCR was recovered from a person between 18 and 65 years old who received the Ad26.COV2.S COVID-19 vaccine or a placebo. Here the sequenced sample was peripheral blood, taken in a trial of Ad26.COV2.S vaccine versus placebo.

For the CDR3, the DNA is TGCGCCAGCAGCGATCGGACCGGGCAAAATAATTCACCCCTCCACTTT. Protein sequence: CASSDRTGQNNSPLHF. V gene TRBV5-1 combines with J gene TRBJ1-6, with D uncertain. Germline V gene lookup returns CDR1 SGHRS and CDR2 YFSETQ. Trimming took 4 bases from V and 5 from J, leaving 16 bases between them. CDR3 size: 16 residues.